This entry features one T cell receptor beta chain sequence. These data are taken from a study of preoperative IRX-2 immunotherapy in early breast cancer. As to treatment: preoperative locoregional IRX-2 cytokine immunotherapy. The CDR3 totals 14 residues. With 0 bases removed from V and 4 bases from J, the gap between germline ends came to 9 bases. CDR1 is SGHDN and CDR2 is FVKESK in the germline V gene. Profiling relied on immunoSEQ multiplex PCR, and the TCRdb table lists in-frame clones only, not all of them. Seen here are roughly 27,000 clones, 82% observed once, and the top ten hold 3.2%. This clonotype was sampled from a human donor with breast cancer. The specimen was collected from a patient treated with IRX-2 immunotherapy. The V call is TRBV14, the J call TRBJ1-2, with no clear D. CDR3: CASSQDYGIYGYTF. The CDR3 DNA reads TGTGCCAGCAGCCAAGATTACGGGATCTATGGCTACACCTTC.